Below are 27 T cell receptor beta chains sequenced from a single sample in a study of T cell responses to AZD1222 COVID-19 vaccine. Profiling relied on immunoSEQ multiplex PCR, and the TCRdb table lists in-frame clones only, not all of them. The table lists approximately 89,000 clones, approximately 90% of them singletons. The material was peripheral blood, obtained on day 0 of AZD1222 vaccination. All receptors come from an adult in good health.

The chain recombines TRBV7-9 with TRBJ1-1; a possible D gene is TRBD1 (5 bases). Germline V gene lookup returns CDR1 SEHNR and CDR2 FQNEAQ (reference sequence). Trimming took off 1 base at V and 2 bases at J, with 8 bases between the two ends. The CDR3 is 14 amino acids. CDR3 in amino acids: CASSLGGVNTEAFF. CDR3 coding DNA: TGTGCCAGCAGCTTAGGGGGGGTAAACACTGAAGCTTTCTTT.

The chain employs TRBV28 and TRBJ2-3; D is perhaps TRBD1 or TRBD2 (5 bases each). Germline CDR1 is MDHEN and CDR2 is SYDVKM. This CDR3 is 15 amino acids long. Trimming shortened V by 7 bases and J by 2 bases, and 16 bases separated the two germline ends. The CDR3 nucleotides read TGTGCCAGCACCGGAAAGGGACGGGACACAGATACGCAGTATTTT. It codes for CASTGKGRDTDTQYF. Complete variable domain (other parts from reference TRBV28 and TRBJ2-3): DVKVTQSSRYLVKRTGEKVFLECVQDMDHENMFWYRQDPGLGLRLIYFSYDVKMKEKGDIPEGYSVSREKKERFSLILESASTNQTSMYLCASTGKGRDTDTQYFGPGTRLTVL.

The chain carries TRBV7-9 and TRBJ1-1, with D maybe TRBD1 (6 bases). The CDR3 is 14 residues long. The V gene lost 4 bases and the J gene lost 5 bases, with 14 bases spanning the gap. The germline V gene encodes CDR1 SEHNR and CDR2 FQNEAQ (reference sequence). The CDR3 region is CASSSGAGVTEAFF. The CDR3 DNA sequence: TGTGCCAGCAGCTCCGGTGCAGGGGTTACTGAAGCTTTCTTT.

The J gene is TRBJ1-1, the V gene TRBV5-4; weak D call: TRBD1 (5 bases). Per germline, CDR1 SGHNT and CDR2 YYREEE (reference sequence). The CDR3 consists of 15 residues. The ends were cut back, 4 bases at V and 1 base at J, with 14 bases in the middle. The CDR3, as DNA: TGTGCCAGCAGCCTAAGGACCAGGGAGAACACTGAAGCTTTCTTT. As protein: CASSLRTRENTEAFF.

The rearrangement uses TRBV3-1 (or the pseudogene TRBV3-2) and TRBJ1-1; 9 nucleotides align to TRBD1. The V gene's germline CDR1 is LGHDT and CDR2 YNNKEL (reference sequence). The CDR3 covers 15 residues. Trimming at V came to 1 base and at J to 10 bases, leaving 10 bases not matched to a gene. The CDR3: CASSQAPGQGIGAFF. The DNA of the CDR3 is TGTGCCAGCAGCCAAGCTCCGGGACAGGGAATTGGAGCTTTCTTT.

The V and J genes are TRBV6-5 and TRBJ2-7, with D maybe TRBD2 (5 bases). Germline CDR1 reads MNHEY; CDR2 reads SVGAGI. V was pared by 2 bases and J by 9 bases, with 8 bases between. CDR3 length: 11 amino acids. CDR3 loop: CASSYMGVQYF. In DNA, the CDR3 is TGTGCCAGCAGTTACATGGGAGTGCAGTACTTC.

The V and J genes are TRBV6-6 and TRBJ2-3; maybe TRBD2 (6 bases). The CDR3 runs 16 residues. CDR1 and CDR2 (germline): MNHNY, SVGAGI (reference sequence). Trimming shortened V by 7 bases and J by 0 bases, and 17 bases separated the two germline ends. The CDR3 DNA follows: TGTGCCAGCATCGCGACGCAAGGGACTAGCACAGATACGCAGTATTTT. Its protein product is CASIATQGTSTDTQYF.

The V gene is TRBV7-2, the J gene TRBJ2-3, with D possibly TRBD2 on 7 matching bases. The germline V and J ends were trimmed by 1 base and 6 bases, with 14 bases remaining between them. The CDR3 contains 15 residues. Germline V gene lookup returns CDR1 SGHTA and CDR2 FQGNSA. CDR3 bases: TGTGCCAGCAGCTTAGTGCGGGGGCCGACGGATACGCAGTATTTT. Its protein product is CASSLVRGPTDTQYF.

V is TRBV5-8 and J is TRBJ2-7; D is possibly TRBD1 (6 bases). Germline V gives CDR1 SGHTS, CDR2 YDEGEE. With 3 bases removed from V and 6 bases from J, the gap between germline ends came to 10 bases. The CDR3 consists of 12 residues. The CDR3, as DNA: TGTGCCAGCAGCTGGGGACAAGGCGAGCAGTACTTC. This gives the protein CASSWGQGEQYF.

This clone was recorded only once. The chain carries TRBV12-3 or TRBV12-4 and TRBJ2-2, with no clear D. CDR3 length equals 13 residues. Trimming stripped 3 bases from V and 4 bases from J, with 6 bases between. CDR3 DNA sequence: TGTGCCAGCAGTTTGACTTCCACCGGGGAGCTGTTTTTT. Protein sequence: CASSLTSTGELFF.

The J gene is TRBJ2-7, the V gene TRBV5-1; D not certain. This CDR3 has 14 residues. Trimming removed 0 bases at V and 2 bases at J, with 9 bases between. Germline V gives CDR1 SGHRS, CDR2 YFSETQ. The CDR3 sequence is CASSLDAAAYEQYF. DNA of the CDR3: TGCGCCAGCAGCTTGGACGCAGCAGCCTACGAGCAGTACTTC.

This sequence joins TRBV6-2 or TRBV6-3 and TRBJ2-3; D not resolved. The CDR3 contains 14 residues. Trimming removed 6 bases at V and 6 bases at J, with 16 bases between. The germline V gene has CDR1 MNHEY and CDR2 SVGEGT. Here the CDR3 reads CASSYARAFDTQYF. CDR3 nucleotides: TGTGCCAGCAGCTATGCCCGGGCTTTCGATACGCAGTATTTT.

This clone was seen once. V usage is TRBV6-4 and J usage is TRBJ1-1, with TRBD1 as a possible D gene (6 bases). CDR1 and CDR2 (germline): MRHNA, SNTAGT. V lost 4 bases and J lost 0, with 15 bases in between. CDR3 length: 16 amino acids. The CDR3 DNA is TGTGCCAGCAGTGCTACGGCAGGGGTCATGAACACTGAAGCTTTCTTT. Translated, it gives CASSATAGVMNTEAFF.

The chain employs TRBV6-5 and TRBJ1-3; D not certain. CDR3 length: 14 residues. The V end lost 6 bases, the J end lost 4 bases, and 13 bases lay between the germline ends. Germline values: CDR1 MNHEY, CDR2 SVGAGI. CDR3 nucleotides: TGTGCCAGCAGGACAACAGTGTACGGAAACACCATATATTTT. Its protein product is CASRTTVYGNTIYF.

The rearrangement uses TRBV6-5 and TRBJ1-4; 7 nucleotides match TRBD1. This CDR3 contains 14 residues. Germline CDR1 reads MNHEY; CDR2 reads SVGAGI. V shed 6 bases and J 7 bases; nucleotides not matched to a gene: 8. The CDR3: CASSPGTAGEKLFF. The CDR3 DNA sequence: TGTGCCAGCAGCCCCGGGACAGCGGGTGAAAAACTGTTTTTT.

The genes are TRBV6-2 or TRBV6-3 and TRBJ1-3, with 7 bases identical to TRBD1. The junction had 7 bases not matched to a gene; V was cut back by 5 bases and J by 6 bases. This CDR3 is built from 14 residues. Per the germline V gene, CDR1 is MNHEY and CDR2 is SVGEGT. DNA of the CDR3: TGTGCCAGCAGTCACAGGGGACTGGAAAACACCATATATTTT. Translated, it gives CASSHRGLENTIYF.

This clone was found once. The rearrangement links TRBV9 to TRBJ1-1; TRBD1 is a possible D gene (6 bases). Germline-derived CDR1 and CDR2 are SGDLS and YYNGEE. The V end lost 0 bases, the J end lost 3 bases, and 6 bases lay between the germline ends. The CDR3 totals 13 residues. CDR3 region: CASSVEGDTEAFF. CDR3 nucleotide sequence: TGTGCCAGCAGCGTAGAGGGGGACACTGAAGCTTTCTTT.

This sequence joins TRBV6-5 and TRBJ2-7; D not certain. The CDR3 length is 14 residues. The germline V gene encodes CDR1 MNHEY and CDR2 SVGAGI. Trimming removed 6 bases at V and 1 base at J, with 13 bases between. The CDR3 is CASSVNPGSYEQYF. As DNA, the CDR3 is TGTGCCAGCAGCGTAAACCCCGGATCCTACGAGCAGTACTTC.

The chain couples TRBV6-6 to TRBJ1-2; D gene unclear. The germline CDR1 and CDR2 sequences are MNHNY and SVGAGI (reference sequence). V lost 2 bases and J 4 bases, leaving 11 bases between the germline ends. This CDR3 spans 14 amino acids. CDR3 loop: CASSYQELLYGYTF. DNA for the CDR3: TGTGCCAGCAGTTACCAGGAGTTGCTCTATGGCTACACCTTC.

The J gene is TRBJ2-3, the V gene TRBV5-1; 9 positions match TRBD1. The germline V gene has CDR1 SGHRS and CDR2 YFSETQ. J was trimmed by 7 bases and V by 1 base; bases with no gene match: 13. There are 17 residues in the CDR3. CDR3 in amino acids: CASSLSVMGQGENTQYF. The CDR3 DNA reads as TGCGCCAGCAGCTTGTCCGTAATGGGACAGGGAGAAAATACGCAGTATTTT.

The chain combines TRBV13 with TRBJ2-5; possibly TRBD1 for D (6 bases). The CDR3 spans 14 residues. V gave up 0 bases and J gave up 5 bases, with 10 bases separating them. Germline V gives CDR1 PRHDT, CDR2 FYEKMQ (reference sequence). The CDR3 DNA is TGTGCCAGCAGCTTAGGCCAGGGGTGGGAGACCCAGTACTTC. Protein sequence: CASSLGQGWETQYF.

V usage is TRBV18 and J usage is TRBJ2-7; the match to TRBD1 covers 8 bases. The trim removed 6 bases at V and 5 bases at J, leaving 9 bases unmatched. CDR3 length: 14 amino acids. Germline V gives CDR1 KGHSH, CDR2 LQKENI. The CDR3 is CASSQLPGGHEQYF. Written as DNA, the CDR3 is TGTGCCAGCTCGCAGCTTCCAGGGGGCCACGAGCAGTACTTC.

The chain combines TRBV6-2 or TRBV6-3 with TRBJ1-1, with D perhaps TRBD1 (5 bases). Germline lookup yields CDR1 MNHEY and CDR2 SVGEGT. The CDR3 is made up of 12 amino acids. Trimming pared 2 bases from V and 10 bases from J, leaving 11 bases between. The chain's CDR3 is CASSYSGGGAFF. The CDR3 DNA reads TGTGCCAGCAGTTACAGTGGGGGGGGAGCTTTCTTT.

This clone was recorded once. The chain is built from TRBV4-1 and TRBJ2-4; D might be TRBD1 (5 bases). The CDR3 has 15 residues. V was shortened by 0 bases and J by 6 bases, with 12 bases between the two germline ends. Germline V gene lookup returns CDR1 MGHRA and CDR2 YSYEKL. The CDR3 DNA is TGCGCCAGCAGCCAAGACGGGCAGGGCCCAAACATTCAGTACTTC. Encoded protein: CASSQDGQGPNIQYF.

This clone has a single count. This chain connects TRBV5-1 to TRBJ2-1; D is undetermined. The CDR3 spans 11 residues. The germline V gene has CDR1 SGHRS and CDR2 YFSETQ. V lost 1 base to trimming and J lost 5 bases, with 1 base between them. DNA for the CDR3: TGCGCCAGCAGCTTGCACAATGAGCAGTTCTTC. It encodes CASSLHNEQFF. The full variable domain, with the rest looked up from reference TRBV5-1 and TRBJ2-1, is KAGVTQTPRYLIKTRGQQVTLSCSPISGHRSVSWYQQTPGQGLQFLFEYFSETQRNKGNFPGRFSGRQFSNSRSEMNVSTLELGDSALYLCASSLHNEQFFGPGTRLTVL.

As DNA, the CDR3 is TGTGCCAGCAGCCCTGGACTAGCAACAGATACGCAGTATTTT. Translation: CASSPGLATDTQYF. The chain carries TRBV7-3 and TRBJ2-3, with 8 bases fitting TRBD2. After removal of 5 bases from V and 3 bases from J, the junction contained 4 bases not matched to a gene. The CDR3 runs to 14 residues. CDR1 and CDR2 (germline): SGHTA, FQGTGA.

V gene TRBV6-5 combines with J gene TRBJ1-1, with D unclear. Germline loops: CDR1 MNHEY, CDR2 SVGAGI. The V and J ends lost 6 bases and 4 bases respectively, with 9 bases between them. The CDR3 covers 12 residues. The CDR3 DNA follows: TGTGCCAGCAGGACGGAGGGCACTGAAGCTTTCTTT. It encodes CASRTEGTEAFF.